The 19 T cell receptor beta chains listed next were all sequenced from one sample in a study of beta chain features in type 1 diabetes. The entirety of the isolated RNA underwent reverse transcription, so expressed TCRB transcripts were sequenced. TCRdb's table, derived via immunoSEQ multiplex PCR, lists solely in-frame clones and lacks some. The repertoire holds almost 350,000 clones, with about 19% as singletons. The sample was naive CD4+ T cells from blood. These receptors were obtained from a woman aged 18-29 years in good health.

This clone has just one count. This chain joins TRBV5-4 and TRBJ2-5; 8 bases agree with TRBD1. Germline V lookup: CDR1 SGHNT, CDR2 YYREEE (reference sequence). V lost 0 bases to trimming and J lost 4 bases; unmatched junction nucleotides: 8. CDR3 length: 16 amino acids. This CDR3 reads CASSLEYRGSGETQYF. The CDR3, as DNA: TGTGCCAGCAGCTTGGAATACAGGGGGTCGGGAGAGACCCAGTACTTC.

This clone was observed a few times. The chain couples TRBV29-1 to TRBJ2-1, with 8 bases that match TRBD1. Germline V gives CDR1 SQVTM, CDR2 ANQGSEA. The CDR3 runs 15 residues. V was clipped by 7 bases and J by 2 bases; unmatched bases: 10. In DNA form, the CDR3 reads TGCAGCGGGAGGGAGAGACAGGGGACCTACAATGAGCAGTTCTTC. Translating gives CSGRERQGTYNEQFF.

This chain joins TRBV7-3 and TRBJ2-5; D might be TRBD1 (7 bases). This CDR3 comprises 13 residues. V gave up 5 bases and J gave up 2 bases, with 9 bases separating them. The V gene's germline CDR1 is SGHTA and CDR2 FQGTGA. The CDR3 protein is CASSAGQQETQYF. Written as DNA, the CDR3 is TGTGCCAGCAGCGCGGGACAGCAAGAGACCCAGTACTTC.

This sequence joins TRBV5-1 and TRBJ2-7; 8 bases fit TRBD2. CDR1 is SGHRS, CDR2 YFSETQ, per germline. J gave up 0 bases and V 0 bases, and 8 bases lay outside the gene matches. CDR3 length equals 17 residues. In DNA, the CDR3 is TGCGCCAGCAGCTTGGGACCTACTAGCGGCGCCTCCTACGAGCAGTACTTC. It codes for CASSLGPTSGASYEQYF.

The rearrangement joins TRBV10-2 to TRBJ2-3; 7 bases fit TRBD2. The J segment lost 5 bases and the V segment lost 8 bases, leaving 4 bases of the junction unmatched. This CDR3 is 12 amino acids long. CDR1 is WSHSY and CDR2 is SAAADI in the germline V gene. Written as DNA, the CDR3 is TGCGCCAGCGGGTTAGCGGGAGATACGCAGTATTTT. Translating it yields CASGLAGDTQYF.

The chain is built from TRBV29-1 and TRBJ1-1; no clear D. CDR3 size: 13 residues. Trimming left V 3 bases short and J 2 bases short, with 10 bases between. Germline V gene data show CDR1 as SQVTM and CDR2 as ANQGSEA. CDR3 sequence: CSVEAGLNTEAFF. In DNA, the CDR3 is TGCAGCGTTGAGGCAGGCTTAAACACTGAAGCTTTCTTT.

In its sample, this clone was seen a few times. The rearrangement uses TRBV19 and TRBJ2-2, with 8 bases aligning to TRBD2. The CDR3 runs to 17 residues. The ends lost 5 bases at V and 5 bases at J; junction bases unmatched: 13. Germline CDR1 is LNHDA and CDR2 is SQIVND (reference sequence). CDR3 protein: CASSLRGRGGRTGELFF. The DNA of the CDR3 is TGTGCCAGTAGTCTCCGAGGTCGGGGGGGGCGAACCGGGGAGCTGTTTTTT.

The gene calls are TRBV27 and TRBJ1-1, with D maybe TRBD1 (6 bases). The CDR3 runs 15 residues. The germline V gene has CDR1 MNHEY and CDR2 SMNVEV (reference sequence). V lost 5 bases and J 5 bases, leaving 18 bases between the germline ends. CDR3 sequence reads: CASSTQGGGRTEAFF. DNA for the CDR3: TGTGCCAGCAGTACACAGGGAGGGGGGAGGACTGAAGCTTTCTTT.

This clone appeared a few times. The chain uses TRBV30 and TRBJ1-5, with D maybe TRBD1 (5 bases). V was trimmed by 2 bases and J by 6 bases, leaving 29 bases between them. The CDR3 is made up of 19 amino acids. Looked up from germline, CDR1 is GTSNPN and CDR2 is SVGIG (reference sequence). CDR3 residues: CAWSQYRQGGVVGSQPQHF. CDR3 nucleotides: TGTGCCTGGAGTCAGTACCGCCAGGGAGGGGTGGTGGGGTCTCAGCCCCAGCATTTT.

The CDR3 reads CSSVGQGGYGYTF. CDR3 coding DNA: TGCAGCTCCGTTGGACAGGGCGGCTATGGCTACACCTTC. The chain uses TRBV29-1 and TRBJ1-2; 8 bases agree with TRBD1. The V segment lost 8 bases and the J segment 4 bases; nucleotides outside the gene matches: 9. In germline, CDR1 is SQVTM, CDR2 ANQGSEA. CDR3 size: 13 residues.

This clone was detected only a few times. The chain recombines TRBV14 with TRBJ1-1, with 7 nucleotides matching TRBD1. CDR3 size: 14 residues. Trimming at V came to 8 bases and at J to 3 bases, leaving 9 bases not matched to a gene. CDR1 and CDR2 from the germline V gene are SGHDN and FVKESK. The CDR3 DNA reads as TGTGCCAGCGCCGAGCAGGGGGGTTACACTGAAGCTTTCTTT. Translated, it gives CASAEQGGYTEAFF.

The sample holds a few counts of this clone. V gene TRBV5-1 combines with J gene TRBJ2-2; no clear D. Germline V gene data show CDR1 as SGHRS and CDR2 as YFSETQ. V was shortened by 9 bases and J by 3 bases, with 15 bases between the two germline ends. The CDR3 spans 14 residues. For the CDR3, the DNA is TGCGCCACTAAGCCGGAAGACTACACCGGGGAGCTGTTTTTT. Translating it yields CATKPEDYTGELFF.

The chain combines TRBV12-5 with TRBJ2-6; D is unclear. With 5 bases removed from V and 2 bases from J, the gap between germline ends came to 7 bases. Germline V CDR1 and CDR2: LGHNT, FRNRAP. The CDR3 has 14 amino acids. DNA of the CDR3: TGTGCTAGTGGTAACCCGGCTGGGGCCAACGTCCTGACTTTC. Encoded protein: CASGNPAGANVLTF. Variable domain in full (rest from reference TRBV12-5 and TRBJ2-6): DARVTQTPRHKVTEMGQEVTMRCQPILGHNTVFWYRQTMMQGLELLAYFRNRAPLDDSGMPKDRFSAEMPDATLATLKIQPSEPRDSAVYFCASGNPAGANVLTFGAGSRLTVL.

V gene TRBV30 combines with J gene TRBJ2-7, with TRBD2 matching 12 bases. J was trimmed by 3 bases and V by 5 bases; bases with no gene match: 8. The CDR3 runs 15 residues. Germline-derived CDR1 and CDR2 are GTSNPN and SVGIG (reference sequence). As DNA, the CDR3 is TGTGCCTGGGCCCCCCGACTAGCGGGAGACTACGAGCAGTACTTC. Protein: CAWAPRLAGDYEQYF.

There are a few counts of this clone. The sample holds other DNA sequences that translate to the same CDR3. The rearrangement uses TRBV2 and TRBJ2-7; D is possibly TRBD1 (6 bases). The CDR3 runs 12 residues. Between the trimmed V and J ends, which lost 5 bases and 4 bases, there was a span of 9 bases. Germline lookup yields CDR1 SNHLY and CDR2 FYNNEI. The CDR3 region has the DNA TGTGCCAGCAGTCAACAGGGATACGAGCAGTACTTC. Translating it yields CASSQQGYEQYF. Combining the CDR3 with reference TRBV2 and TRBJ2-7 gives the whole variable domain EPEVTQTPSHQVTQMGQEVILRCVPISNHLYFYWYRQILGQKVEFLVSFYNNEISEKSEIFDDQFSVERPDGSNFTLKIRSTKLEDSAMYFCASSQQGYEQYFGPGTRLTVT.

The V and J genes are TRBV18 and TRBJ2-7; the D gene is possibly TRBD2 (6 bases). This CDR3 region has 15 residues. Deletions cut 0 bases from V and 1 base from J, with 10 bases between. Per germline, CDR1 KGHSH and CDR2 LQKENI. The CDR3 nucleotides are TGTGCCAGCTCACCACCGATGGGGGGATCCTACGAGCAGTACTTC. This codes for CASSPPMGGSYEQYF.

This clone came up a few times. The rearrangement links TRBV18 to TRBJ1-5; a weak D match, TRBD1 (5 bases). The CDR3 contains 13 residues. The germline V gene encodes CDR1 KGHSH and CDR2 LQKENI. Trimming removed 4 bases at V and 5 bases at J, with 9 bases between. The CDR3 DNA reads TGTGCCAGCTCACAGGGGCAGGATCAGCCCCAGCATTTT. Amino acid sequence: CASSQGQDQPQHF.

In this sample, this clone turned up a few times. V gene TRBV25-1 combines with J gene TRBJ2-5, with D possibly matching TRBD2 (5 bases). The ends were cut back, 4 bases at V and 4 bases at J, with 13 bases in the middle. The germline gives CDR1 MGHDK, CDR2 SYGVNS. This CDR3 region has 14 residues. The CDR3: CASSGQMSGETQYF. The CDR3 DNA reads TGTGCCAGCAGTGGTCAGATGAGCGGAGAGACCCAGTACTTC.

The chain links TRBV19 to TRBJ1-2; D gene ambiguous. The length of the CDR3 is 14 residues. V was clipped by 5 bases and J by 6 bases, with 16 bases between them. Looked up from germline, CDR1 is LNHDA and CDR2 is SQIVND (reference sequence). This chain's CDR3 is CASSPYSGRDGYTF. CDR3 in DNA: TGTGCCAGTAGTCCTTACAGTGGGAGAGATGGCTACACCTTC.